Listed here are 20 T cell receptor beta chains from one sample, sequenced in a study of T cells in Graves' hyperthyroidism and ophthalmopathy. Amplification yielded TCR beta CDR3 regions, with RNA transcripts as the source. A first-round RT-PCR of the TCR CDR3 used the HTBI primer set. TCRdb re-derived calls from the multiplex PCR reads in MiXCR, one entry per CDR3 protein. The sample contains roughly 420,000 distinct CDR3 sequences, approximately 14% of which appear only once. The sequencing sample was made of blood. The receptors here all came from a young woman with Graves' hyperthyroidism.

Details on this clonotype: A much larger clone sits a single nucleotide away, making a read error possible. This chain connects TRBV6-4 to TRBJ2-2; TRBD2 matches 9 bases. The CDR3 runs to 14 residues. Germline trimming cut 5 bases from V and 3 bases from J; bases unmatched to any gene: 1. CDR1 is MRHNA and CDR2 is SNTAGT in the germline V gene. CDR3 nucleotides: TGTGCCAGCAGTAGACTAGCGGACACCGGGGAGCTGTTTTTT. Protein sequence: CASSRLADTGELFF.

V gene TRBV14 combines with J gene TRBJ2-7; D remains ambiguous. Germline V gene sequence: CDR1 SGHDN, CDR2 FVKESK. V was shortened by 4 bases and J by 2 bases, with 9 bases between the two germline ends. There are 13 residues in the CDR3. The CDR3 is CASSPVAPYEQYF. The CDR3 DNA sequence: TGTGCCAGCAGCCCAGTGGCCCCCTACGAGCAGTACTTC.

Ten or more counts support this clonotype. The J gene is TRBJ1-1, the V gene TRBV6-5; D remains ambiguous. V lost 0 bases to trimming and J lost 4 bases, with 6 bases between them. The CDR3 is 13 residues long. CDR1 and CDR2 (germline): MNHEY, SVGAGI. CDR3 residues: CASSYSVSTEAFF. Here the CDR3 DNA reads TGTGCCAGCAGTTACTCGGTCTCCACTGAAGCTTTCTTT.

This clonotype was picked up many times. The rearrangement links TRBV2 to TRBJ1-5; the D is unclear. Per germline, CDR1 SNHLY and CDR2 FYNNEI. V was trimmed by 7 bases and J by 2 bases, leaving 15 bases between them. The CDR3 is made up of 15 amino acids. CDR3 DNA sequence: TGTGCCAGCATGGAGACCCTCTTGGGCAATCAGCCCCAGCATTTT. Its translation is CASMETLLGNQPQHF.

This clonotype came up a few times. This chain links TRBV7-8 with TRBJ1-2; weak D call: TRBD1 (5 bases). The CDR3 is 14 residues long. Trimming pared 5 bases from V and 4 bases from J, leaving 14 bases between. CDR1 and CDR2 from the germline V gene are SGHVS and FQNEAQ. The CDR3 DNA follows: TGTGCCAGCAGCCCCCGGAGAGGGGCCTATGGCTACACCTTC. Amino acid sequence: CASSPRRGAYGYTF.

The sample holds a few counts of this clonotype. The V and J genes are TRBV7-2 and TRBJ2-1; TRBD2 aligns across 10 bases. Germline V CDR1 and CDR2: SGHTA, FQGNSA. Germline trimming cut 5 bases from V and 2 bases from J; bases unmatched to any gene: 3. The CDR3 is 15 amino acids. The CDR3 here is CASSVSGGPYNEQFF. The CDR3 bases are TGTGCCAGCAGCGTTAGCGGGGGGCCCTACAATGAGCAGTTCTTC. Looking up the rest from reference TRBV7-2 and TRBJ2-1 gives the full variable domain: GAGVSQSPSNKVTEKGKDVELRCDPISGHTALYWYRQSLGQGLEFLIYFQGNSAPDKSGLPSDRFSAERTGGSVSTLTIQRTQQEDSAVYLCASSVSGGPYNEQFFGPGTRLTVL.

This clonotype was picked up many times. This chain uses TRBV27 with TRBJ2-5; D is perhaps TRBD2 (6 bases). The V gene's germline CDR1 is MNHEY and CDR2 SMNVEV (reference sequence). The V end was cut by 5 bases, the J end by 5 bases, with 21 bases between. This CDR3 spans 16 amino acids. The CDR3 region has the DNA TGTGCCAGCAGTCCTCAAGCGGCGGGGTTTGTGGAGACCCAGTACTTC. Its translation: CASSPQAAGFVETQYF.

This clonotype was seen a handful of times. The J gene is TRBJ2-5, the V gene TRBV24-1; D is ambiguous. The germline V gene encodes CDR1 KGHDR and CDR2 SFDVKD. Trimming removed 4 bases from V and 3 bases from J, with 8 bases in between. The CDR3 extends over 13 amino acids. CDR3 sequence: CATSELPEETQYF. The CDR3 nucleotides read TGTGCCACCAGTGAGCTACCAGAAGAGACCCAGTACTTC.

The table lists this clonotype with many counts. V usage is TRBV11-2 and J usage is TRBJ2-1; 12 positions match TRBD2. This CDR3 spans 18 amino acids. Looked up from germline, CDR1 is SGHAT and CDR2 is FQNNGV. The J segment lost 6 bases and the V segment lost 2 bases, leaving 11 bases of the junction unmatched. The CDR3 protein is CASSLSSGRAAMGNEQFF. The CDR3 DNA reads TGTGCCAGCAGCTTATCTAGCGGGAGGGCCGCAATGGGCAATGAGCAGTTCTTC.

This clonotype was detected a few times. The chain links TRBV6-1 to TRBJ2-6; D ambiguous. The germline V gene has CDR1 MNHNS and CDR2 SASEGT. CDR3 length: 15 amino acids. With 0 bases removed from V and 0 bases from J, the gap between germline ends came to 3 bases. Here the CDR3 DNA reads TGTGCCAGCAGTGAAGCGGTCTCTGGGGCCAACGTCCTGACTTTC. Encoded protein: CASSEAVSGANVLTF.

Ten or more counts support this clonotype. The chain employs TRBV29-1 and TRBJ1-2; D remains unclear. Germline V CDR1 and CDR2: SQVTM, ANQGSEA. The V end was cut by 4 bases, the J end by 2 bases, with 14 bases between. The CDR3 has 14 amino acids. CDR3 residues: CSVGSLGGNYGYTF. Here the CDR3 DNA reads TGCAGCGTTGGGTCCCTAGGAGGGAACTATGGCTACACCTTC.

This clonotype was found many times. This chain connects TRBV5-1 to TRBJ2-7; no firm D call. Trimming removed 0 bases from V and 6 bases from J, with 13 bases in between. CDR1 is SGHRS and CDR2 is YFSETQ in the germline V gene. The length of the CDR3 is 14 residues. This CDR3 reads CASSLGGSPSEQYF. CDR3 bases: TGCGCCAGCAGCTTGGGAGGTTCCCCCAGCGAGCAGTACTTC. The full variable domain, in which reference TRBV5-1 and TRBJ2-7 provide the parts outside the CDR3, is KAGVTQTPRYLIKTRGQQVTLSCSPISGHRSVSWYQQTPGQGLQFLFEYFSETQRNKGNFPGRFSGRQFSNSRSEMNVSTLELGDSALYLCASSLGGSPSEQYFGPGTRLTVT.

In its sample, this clonotype was seen a few times. This chain uses TRBV4-3 with TRBJ1-6; tentative D call: TRBD1 (5 bases). Germline CDR1 LGHNA, CDR2 YSLEER. CDR3 length equals 17 residues. V shed 0 bases and J shed 8 bases, with 17 bases lying between them. The CDR3 DNA reads as TGCGCCAGCAGCCAAGATGCGGGGGGGGGGACCTATTCACCCCTCCACTTT. This encodes CASSQDAGGGTYSPLHF.

Of note for this clonotype: This CDR3 fails to terminate in the conserved phenylalanine or tryptophan, so it likely reflects a read error. The chain uses TRBV5-1 and TRBJ2-1; D is ambiguous. The germline V and J ends were trimmed by 2 bases and 0 bases, with 21 bases remaining between them. CDR3 size: 19 residues. Per germline, CDR1 SGHRS and CDR2 YFSETQ. CDR3 in amino acids: CASSFSGPPTLSSYNEQFL. The CDR3 nucleotides are TGCGCCAGCAGCTTTTCCGGGCCCCCTACGTTAAGCTCCTACAATGAGCAGTTCCTC.

This rearrangement joins TRBV5-8 to TRBJ1-1; D remains ambiguous. The CDR3 is 9 amino acids. Trimming stripped 3 bases from V and 10 bases from J, with 4 bases between. Germline V gives CDR1 SGHTS, CDR2 YDEGEE. The CDR3 is CASSWVAFF. The DNA of the CDR3 is TGTGCCAGCAGCTGGGTAGCTTTCTTT.

This clonotype was observed at least ten times. The genes are TRBV12-3 or TRBV12-4 and TRBJ1-6, with TRBD1 matching over 7 bases. The CDR3 runs 15 residues. Trimming took 2 bases from V and 7 from J; bases not matched to a gene: 5. Written as DNA, the CDR3 is TGTGCCAGCAGTTTACGGGGACAGCTAAATTCACCCCTCCACTTT. This encodes CASSLRGQLNSPLHF.

The sample holds many counts of this clonotype. The gene calls are TRBV5-8 and TRBJ1-6, with D maybe TRBD1 (6 bases). The CDR3 covers 19 residues. Trimming stripped 4 bases from V and 6 bases from J, with 26 bases between. The V gene's germline CDR1 is SGHTS and CDR2 YDEGEE. The CDR3 spells CASSASTNNPGHPNSPLHF. The CDR3, as DNA: TGTGCCAGCAGCGCATCGACTAATAACCCGGGACACCCTAATTCACCCCTCCACTTT.

This clonotype was counted at least ten times. The chain recombines TRBV24-1 with TRBJ1-5, with D possibly matching TRBD1 (6 bases). Trimming removed 9 bases at V and 0 bases at J, with 8 bases between. The CDR3 is made up of 13 amino acids. The germline V gene encodes CDR1 KGHDR and CDR2 SFDVKD. In DNA, the CDR3 is TGTGCCACCCAGGGGAATAGCAATCAGCCCCAGCATTTT. Residues: CATQGNSNQPQHF.

This clonotype has at least ten counts. This sequence joins TRBV11-2 and TRBJ2-1; D perhaps matches TRBD1 (5 bases). Between the trimmed V and J ends, which lost 4 bases and 3 bases, there was a span of 10 bases. The CDR3 has 14 residues. Germline V gives CDR1 SGHAT, CDR2 FQNNGV. CDR3: CASSSIRGYNEQFF. In nucleotides, the CDR3 is TGTGCCAGCAGCTCGATTAGGGGCTACAATGAGCAGTTCTTC.

The chain combines TRBV6-2 or TRBV6-3 with TRBJ2-1, with D possibly called TRBD1 or TRBD2 (5 bases each). V gave up 5 bases and J gave up 9 bases, with 11 bases separating them. Germline V gene data show CDR1 as MNHEY and CDR2 as SVGEGT. CDR3 length equals 12 residues. CDR3 nucleotide sequence: TGTGCCAGCAGTCGACCGGGGCCTGAGCAGTTCTTC. Protein sequence: CASSRPGPEQFF.